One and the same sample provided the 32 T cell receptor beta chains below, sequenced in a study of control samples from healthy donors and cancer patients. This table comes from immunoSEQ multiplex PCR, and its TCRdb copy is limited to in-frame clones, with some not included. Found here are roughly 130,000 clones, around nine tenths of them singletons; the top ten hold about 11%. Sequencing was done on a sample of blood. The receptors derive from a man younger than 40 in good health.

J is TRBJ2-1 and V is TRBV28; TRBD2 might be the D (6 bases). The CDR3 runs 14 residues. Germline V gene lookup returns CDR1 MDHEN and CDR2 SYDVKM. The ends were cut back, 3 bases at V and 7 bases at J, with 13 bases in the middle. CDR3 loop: CASSFIGGGNEQFF. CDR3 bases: TGTGCCAGCAGTTTTATAGGTGGGGGGAATGAGCAGTTCTTC.

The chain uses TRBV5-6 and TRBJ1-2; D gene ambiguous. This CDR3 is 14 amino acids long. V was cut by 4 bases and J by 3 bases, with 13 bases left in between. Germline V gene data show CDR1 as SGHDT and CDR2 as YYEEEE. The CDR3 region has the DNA TGTGCCAGCAGCGAAAAAGGCAGGTACTATGGCTACACCTTC. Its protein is CASSEKGRYYGYTF.

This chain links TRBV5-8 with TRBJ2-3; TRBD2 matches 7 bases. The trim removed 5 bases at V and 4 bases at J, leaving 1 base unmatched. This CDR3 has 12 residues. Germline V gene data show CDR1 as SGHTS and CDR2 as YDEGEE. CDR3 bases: TGTGCCAGCAGACGGGGGGCAGATACGCAGTATTTT. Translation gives CASRRGADTQYF.

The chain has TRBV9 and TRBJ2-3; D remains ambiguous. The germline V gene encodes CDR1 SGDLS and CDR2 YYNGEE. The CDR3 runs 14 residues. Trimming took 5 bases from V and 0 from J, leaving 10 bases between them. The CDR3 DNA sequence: TGTGCCAGCAGTTTTGGCGCTAGCACAGATACGCAGTATTTT. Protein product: CASSFGASTDTQYF.

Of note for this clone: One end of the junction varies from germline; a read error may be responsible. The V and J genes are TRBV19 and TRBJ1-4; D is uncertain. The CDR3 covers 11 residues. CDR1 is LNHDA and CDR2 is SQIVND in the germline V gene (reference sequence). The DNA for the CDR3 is TGTGCCAGTAGGAGAGACCGGGTCCTGTATTTT. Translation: CASRRDRVLYF.

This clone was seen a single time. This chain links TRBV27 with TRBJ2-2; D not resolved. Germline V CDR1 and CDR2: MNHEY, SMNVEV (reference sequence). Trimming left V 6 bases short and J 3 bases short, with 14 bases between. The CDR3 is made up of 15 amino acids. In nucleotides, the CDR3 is TGTGCCAGCAGCCGAAAAAGCGAGTACACCGGGGAGCTGTTTTTT. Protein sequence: CASSRKSEYTGELFF.

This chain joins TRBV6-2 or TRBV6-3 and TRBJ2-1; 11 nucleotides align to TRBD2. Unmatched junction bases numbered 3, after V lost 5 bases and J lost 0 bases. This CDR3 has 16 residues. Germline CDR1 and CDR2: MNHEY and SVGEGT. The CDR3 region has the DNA TGTGCCAGCAGTCATAGCGGGAGGGTCTCCTACAATGAGCAGTTCTTC. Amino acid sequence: CASSHSGRVSYNEQFF.

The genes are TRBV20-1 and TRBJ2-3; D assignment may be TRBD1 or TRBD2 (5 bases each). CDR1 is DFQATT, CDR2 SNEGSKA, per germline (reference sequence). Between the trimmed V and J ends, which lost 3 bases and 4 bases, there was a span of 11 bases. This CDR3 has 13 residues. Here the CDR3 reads CSASSEGPDTQYF. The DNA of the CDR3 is TGCAGTGCTAGTTCAGAGGGGCCAGATACGCAGTATTTT.

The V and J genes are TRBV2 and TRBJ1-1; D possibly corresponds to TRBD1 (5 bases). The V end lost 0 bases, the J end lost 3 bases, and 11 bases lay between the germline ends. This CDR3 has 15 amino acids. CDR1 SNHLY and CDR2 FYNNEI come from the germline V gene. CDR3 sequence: CASSEALGRDTEAFF. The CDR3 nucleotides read TGTGCCAGCAGTGAAGCGCTTGGCAGGGACACTGAAGCTTTCTTT.

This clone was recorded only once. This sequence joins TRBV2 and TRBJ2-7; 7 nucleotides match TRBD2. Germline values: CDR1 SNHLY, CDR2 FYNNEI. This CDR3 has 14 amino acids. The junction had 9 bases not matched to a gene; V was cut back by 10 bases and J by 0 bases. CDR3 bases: TGTGCCACCCTGACAACTAGCGCCTCCTACGAGCAGTACTTC. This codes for CATLTTSASYEQYF.

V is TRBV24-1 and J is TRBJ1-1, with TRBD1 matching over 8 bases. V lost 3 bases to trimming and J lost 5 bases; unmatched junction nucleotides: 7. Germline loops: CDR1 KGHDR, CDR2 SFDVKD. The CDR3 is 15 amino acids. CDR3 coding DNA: TGTGCCACCAGTGATAAGGACAGGGTCTGGACTGAAGCTTTCTTT. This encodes CATSDKDRVWTEAFF.

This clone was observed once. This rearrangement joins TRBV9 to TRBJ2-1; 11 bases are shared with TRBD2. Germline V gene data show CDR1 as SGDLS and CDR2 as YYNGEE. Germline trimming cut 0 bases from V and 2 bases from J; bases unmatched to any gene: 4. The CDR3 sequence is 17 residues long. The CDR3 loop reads CASSVELAGVTYNEQFF. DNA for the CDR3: TGTGCCAGCAGCGTAGAACTAGCGGGAGTCACCTACAATGAGCAGTTCTTC. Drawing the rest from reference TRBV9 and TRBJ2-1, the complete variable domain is DSGVTQTPKHLITATGQRVTLRCSPRSGDLSVYWYQQSLDQGLQFLIQYYNGEERAKGNILERFSAQQFPDLHSELNLSSLELGDSALYFCASSVELAGVTYNEQFFGPGTRLTVL.

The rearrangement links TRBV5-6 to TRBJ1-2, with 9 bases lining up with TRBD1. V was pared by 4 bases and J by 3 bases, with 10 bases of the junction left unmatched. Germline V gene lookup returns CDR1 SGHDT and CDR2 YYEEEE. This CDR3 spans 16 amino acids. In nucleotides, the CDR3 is TGTGCCAGCAGCCCGGGGGGACAGGGTGGGTACTATGGCTACACCTTC. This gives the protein CASSPGGQGGYYGYTF.

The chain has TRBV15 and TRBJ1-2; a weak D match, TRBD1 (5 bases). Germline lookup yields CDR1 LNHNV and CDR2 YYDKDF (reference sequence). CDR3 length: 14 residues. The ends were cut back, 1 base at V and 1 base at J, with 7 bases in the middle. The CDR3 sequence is CATSRGTRNYGYTF. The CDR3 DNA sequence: TGTGCCACCAGCAGAGGGACACGTAACTATGGCTACACCTTC.

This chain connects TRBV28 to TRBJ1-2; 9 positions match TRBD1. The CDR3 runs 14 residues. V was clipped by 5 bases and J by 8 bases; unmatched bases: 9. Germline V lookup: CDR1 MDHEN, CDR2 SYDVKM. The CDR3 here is CASSPPGQGSGYTF. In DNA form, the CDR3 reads TGTGCCAGCAGTCCGCCGGGACAGGGAAGCGGCTACACCTTC.

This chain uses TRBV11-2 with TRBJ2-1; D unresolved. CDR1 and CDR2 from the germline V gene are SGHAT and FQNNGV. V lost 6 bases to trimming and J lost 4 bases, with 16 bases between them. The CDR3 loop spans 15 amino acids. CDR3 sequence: CASREKAFTYNEQFF. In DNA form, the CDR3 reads TGTGCCAGCAGGGAGAAGGCATTCACGTACAATGAGCAGTTCTTC.

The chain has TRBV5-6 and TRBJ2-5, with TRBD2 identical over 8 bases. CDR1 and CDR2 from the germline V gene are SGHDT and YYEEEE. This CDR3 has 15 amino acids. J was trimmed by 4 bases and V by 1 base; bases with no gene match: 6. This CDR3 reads CASSLQAGVRETQYF. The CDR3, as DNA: TGTGCCAGCAGCTTGCAAGCGGGAGTTAGAGAGACCCAGTACTTC.

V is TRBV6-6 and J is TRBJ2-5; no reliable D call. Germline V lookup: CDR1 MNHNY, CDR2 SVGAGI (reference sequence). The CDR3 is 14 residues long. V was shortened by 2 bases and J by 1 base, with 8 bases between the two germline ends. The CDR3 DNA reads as TGTGCCAGCAGTTACGGCGGCGGCCAAGAGACCCAGTACTTC. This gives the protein CASSYGGGQETQYF.

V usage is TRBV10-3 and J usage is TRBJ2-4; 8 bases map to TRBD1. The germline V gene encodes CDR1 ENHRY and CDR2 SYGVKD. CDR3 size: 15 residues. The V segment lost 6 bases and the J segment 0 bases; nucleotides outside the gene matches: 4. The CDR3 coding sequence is TGTGCCATCAGCGAACAGGGGGAAGCCAAAAACATTCAGTACTTC. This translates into CAISEQGEAKNIQYF.

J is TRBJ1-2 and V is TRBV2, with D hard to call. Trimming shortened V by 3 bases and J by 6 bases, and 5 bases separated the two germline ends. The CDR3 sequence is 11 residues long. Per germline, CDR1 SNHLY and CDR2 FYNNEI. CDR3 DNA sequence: TGTGCCAGCAGTGAGGGCGATGGCTACACCTTC. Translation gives CASSEGDGYTF.

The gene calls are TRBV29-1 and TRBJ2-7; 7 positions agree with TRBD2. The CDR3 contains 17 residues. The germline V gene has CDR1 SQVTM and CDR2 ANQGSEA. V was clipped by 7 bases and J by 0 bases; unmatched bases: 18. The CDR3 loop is CSDTTRFFREVSYEQYF. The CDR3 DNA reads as TGCAGCGACACTACACGTTTTTTCCGGGAGGTCTCCTACGAGCAGTACTTC.

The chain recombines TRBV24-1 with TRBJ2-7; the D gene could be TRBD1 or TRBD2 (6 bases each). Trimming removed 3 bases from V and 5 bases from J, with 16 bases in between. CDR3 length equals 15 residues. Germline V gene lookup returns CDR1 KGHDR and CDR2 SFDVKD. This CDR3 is CATSDGPGAGHEQYF. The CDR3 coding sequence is TGTGCCACCAGTGATGGACCGGGGGCGGGCCACGAGCAGTACTTC.

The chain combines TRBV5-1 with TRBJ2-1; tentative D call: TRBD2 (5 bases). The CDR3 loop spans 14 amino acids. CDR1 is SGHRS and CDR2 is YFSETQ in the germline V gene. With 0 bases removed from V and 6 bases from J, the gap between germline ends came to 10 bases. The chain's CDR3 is CASSLDSSINEQFF. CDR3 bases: TGCGCCAGCAGCTTGGATTCTAGCATCAATGAGCAGTTCTTC.

The CDR3 region has the DNA TGTGCCAGCAGCGTCGGTCAGGGCTCCTACAATGAGCAGTTCTTC. This encodes CASSVGQGSYNEQFF. The chain couples TRBV9 to TRBJ2-1, with D possibly matching TRBD1 (5 bases). V lost 2 bases and J 0 bases, leaving 9 bases between the germline ends. Germline CDR1 is SGDLS and CDR2 is YYNGEE. The CDR3 loop spans 15 amino acids.

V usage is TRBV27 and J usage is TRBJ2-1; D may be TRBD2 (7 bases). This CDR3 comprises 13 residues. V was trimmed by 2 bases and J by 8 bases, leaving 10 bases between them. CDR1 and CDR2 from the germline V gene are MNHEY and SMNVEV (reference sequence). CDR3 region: CASSLGGADEQFF. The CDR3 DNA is TGTGCCAGCAGTTTAGGGGGGGCAGATGAGCAGTTCTTC.

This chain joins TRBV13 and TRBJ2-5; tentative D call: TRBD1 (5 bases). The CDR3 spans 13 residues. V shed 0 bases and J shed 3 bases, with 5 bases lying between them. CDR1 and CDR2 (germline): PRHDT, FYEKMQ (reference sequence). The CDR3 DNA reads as TGTGCCAGCAGCTTAGGCAGGGAAGAGACCCAGTACTTC. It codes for CASSLGREETQYF.

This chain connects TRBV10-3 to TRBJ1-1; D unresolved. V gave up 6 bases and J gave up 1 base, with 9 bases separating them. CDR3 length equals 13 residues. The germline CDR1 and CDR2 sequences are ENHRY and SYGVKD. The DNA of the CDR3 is TGTGCCATCAGCGCAGGTCGGAACACTGAAGCTTTCTTT. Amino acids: CAISAGRNTEAFF.

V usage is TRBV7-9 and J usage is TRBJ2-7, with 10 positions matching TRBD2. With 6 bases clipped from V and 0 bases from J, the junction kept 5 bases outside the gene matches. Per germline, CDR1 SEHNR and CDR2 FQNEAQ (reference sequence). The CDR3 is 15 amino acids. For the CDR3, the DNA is TGTGCCAGCAGTCTAGCGGGGGCCAGCTCCTACGAGCAGTACTTC. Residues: CASSLAGASSYEQYF. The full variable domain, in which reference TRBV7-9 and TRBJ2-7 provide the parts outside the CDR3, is DTGVSQNPRHKITKRGQNVTFRCDPISEHNRLYWYRQTLGQGPEFLTYFQNEAQLEKSRLLSDRFSAERPKGSFSTLEIQRTEQGDSAMYLCASSLAGASSYEQYFGPGTRLTVT.

The CDR3 spells CASSTGGEREKLFF. The CDR3 region has the DNA TGTGCCAGCAGCACGGGGGGCGAACGCGAAAAACTGTTTTTT. V is TRBV7-2 and J is TRBJ1-4; tentative D call: TRBD1 (6 bases). This CDR3 region has 14 residues. Trimming stripped 5 bases from V and 8 bases from J, with 15 bases between. Germline V gene data show CDR1 as SGHTA and CDR2 as FQGNSA.

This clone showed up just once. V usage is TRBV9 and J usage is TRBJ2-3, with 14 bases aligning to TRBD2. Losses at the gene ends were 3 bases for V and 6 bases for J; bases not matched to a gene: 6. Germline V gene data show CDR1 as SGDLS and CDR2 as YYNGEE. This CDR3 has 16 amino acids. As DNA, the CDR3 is TGTGCCAGCAGCGCCGGACTAGCGGGAGGAGAGGATACGCAGTATTTT. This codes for CASSAGLAGGEDTQYF.

The CDR3 is CASSPDHNSPLHF. CDR3 nucleotides: TGTGCCAGCTCACCGGATCATAATTCACCCCTCCACTTT. The chain employs TRBV18 and TRBJ1-6; unclear D gene. Germline CDR1 reads KGHSH; CDR2 reads LQKENI. This CDR3 spans 13 amino acids. Trimming took off 3 bases at V and 5 bases at J, with 5 bases between the two ends.

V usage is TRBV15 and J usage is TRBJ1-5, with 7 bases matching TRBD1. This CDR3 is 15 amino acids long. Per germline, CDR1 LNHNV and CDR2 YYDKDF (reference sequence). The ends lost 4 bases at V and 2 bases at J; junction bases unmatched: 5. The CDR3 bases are TGTGCCACCAGCAAGGGGGCAGATGGCAATCAGCCCCAGCATTTT. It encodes CATSKGADGNQPQHF.